This TCR beta chain was profiled in a study of T cell responses to AZD1222 COVID-19 vaccine. Overall study results and limits: Nearly half of spike-specific TCRs reportedly target unmutated variant regions. The repertoires were collected only after the peak T cell response. Regions 160-218 and 743-854 dominated among vaccine-associated CD4 TCRs spanning spike. There were mostly white British donors and more females than males, and clonal diversity was possibly underestimated.

CDR1 and CDR2 from the germline V gene are ENHRY and SYGVKD. This CDR3 region has 14 residues. Between the trimmed V and J ends, which lost 8 bases and 6 bases, there was a span of 17 bases. The protocol was immunoSEQ multiplex PCR, while the TCRdb copy is restricted to in-frame clones and leaves out a portion. The sample contains 110,000 to 150,000 clones, roughly 94% of which appear only once. This clone was counted once. Antigen unknown. V gene TRBV10-3 combines with J gene TRBJ2-1; D is perhaps TRBD2 (7 bases). The clonotype originates from an adult in good health. The sample here was peripheral blood, taken on day 0 of AZD1222 vaccination. The CDR3 bases are TGTGCCATCCGGTCAGGCGGGGGCCCCAATGAGCAGTTCTTC. This encodes CAIRSGGGPNEQFF.